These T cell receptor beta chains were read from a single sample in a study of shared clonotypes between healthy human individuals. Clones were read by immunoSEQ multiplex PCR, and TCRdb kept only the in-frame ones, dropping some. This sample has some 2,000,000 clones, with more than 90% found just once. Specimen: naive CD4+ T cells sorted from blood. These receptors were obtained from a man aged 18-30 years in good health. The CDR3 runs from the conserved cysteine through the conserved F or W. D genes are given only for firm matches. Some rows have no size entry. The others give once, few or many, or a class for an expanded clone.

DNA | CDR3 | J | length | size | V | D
TGTGCCTGGAGTGGACTAGCGGGATCAAGTTACGAGCAGTACTTC | CAWSGLAGSSYEQYF | TRBJ2-7 | 15 | - | TRBV30 | TRBD2
TGTGCCAGCAGTGGGCACCTGGACAGGGCATACGAGCAGTACTTC | CASSGHLDRAYEQYF | TRBJ2-7 | 15 | - | TRBV6-1 | TRBD1
TGTGCCAGCAGCCGTCCAAGGACAGGGAACTATGGCTACACCTTC | CASSRPRTGNYGYTF | TRBJ1-2 | 15 | - | TRBV28 | TRBD1
TGTGCCAGCAGTCTAAAGGGCTATGGCTACACCTTC | CASSLKGYGYTF | TRBJ1-2 | 12 | - | TRBV28 | -
TGTGCCAGCAGTCTGGACAGGGGCATGGGGGAGACCCAGTACTTC | CASSLDRGMGETQYF | TRBJ2-5 | 15 | - | TRBV25-1 | TRBD1
TGTGCCAGCAGCGTTCGGGGGCAGGCCACCTACGAGCAGTACTTC | CASSVRGQATYEQYF | TRBJ2-7 | 15 | - | TRBV7-2 | -
TGTGCCAGCAGCTTGGGCCGCGGTAGCAATCAGCCCCAGCATTTT | CASSLGRGSNQPQHF | TRBJ1-5 | 15 | - | TRBV5-5 | -
TGCGCCAGCAGCCAAGAGGTAGCGGGAGGTACTTACAATGAGCAGTTCTTC | CASSQEVAGGTYNEQFF | TRBJ2-1 | 17 | - | TRBV4-1 | TRBD2
TGTGCCAGCACCCAACAAACGGACCCTGCCGGATATACGCAGTATTTT | CASTQQTDPAGYTQYF | TRBJ2-3 | 16 | once | TRBV7-9 | -
TGTGCTAGTGGTTTGGGGGTTGCTACCTACAATGAGCAGTTCTTC | CASGLGVATYNEQFF | TRBJ2-1 | 15 | - | TRBV12-5 | -
TGTGCCAGCAGCTTAGGGGAACGGGGAAATGAAAAACTGTTTTTT | CASSLGERGNEKLFF | TRBJ1-4 | 15 | - | TRBV7-9 | -
TGTGCCAGCAAAACCGCGGGACTAGCCTCCTACGAGCAGTACTTC | CASKTAGLASYEQYF | TRBJ2-7 | 15 | - | TRBV2 | TRBD2
TGTGCCAGCAGCGGATACCAACCGGGGGAGCAGTACTTC | CASSGYQPGEQYF | TRBJ2-7 | 13 | - | TRBV2 | -
TGTGCCAGCAGTCTAGGACAGGGAAGGACTGAAGCTTTCTTT | CASSLGQGRTEAFF | TRBJ1-1 | 14 | - | TRBV28 | TRBD1
TGTGCCAGCAGCTTGATGGACAGGGGGCAGAGCTATGGCTACACCTTC | CASSLMDRGQSYGYTF | TRBJ1-2 | 16 | - | TRBV5-6 | TRBD1
TGTGCCAGCAGCGTAGTTGTGGGAACGGAGCAGTACTTC | CASSVVVGTEQYF | TRBJ2-7 | 13 | - | TRBV9 | -
TGTGCCAGCAGTCACAGGGACGGGGAGACCCAGTACTTC | CASSHRDGETQYF | TRBJ2-5 | 13 | - | TRBV28 | -
TGCGCCAGCAGGGACCGGGACATATCCTACGAGCAGTACTTC | CASRDRDISYEQYF | TRBJ2-7 | 14 | - | TRBV4-3 | -
TGTGCCAGCAGCCTCAAGGGGGGACAGAACTATGGCTACACCTTC | CASSLKGGQNYGYTF | TRBJ1-2 | 15 | - | TRBV7-9 | TRBD1
TGCGCCAGCCGTGAACAGGGATCTGGAAACACCATATATTTT | CASREQGSGNTIYF | TRBJ1-3 | 14 | - | TRBV10-2 | -
TGCGCCAGCAGCTTCGGTGATTACTACGAGCAGTACTTC | CASSFGDYYEQYF | TRBJ2-7 | 13 | - | TRBV5-1 | -
TGTGCCAGCAGCTTAGTCTCAGGGGCTGGGTACGAGCAGTACTTC | CASSLVSGAGYEQYF | TRBJ2-7 | 15 | - | TRBV7-9 | -
TGTGCCAGCAGCTTCGCCGGGACAGGGATGGCCGGGGAGCTGTTTTTT | CASSFAGTGMAGELFF | TRBJ2-2 | 16 | - | TRBV11-3 | TRBD1
TGTGCCAGCAGTCCCCGGGACGGACCCTACGAGCAGTACTTC | CASSPRDGPYEQYF | TRBJ2-7 | 14 | - | TRBV6-5 | -
TGTGCCTGGAGTACCCAGGGGGCGCAGGCTAACTATGGCTACACCTTC | CAWSTQGAQANYGYTF | TRBJ1-2 | 16 | - | TRBV30 | TRBD1
TGTGCCAGCAGCCCGGTCGTTGGGGCAGATACGCAGTATTTT | CASSPVVGADTQYF | TRBJ2-3 | 14 | - | TRBV5-4 | -
TGTGCCAGCAGCGTAGATGGAGGACGGGAGACCCAGTACTTC | CASSVDGGRETQYF | TRBJ2-5 | 14 | - | TRBV9 | -
TGTGCCTGGAGTTTAGTGTCGATGGACACTGAAGCTTTCTTT | CAWSLVSMDTEAFF | TRBJ1-1 | 14 | - | TRBV30 | -
TGCGCCAGCAGCCATGCCGGGACAGGGAAATACGAGCAGTACTTC | CASSHAGTGKYEQYF | TRBJ2-7 | 15 | - | TRBV4-3 | TRBD1